The 17 T cell receptor beta chains given below trace back to one sample, sequenced in a study of T-cell reconstitution after alpha-beta-depleted transplantation in children. Preparation of the TCRbeta library was carried out with unique molecular identifiers. TCRdb independently ran MiXCR on the PCR reads; one entry per CDR3 protein. The sample includes about 210,000 distinct CDR3 sequences, around a sixth of them seen just once. Source: PBMCs, mostly from graft donor cells, taken 360 days after TCRalphabeta/CD19-depleted stem cell transplant. These receptor sequences come from a male patient aged 2 to 9 who had a stem cell transplant for acute lymphoblastic leukemia, so the T cells may come from the graft donor.

The J gene is TRBJ2-1, the V gene TRBV6-5; 9 bases are a match to TRBD1. Germline values: CDR1 MNHEY, CDR2 SVGAGI. V was clipped by 4 bases and J by 0 bases; unmatched bases: 13. The CDR3 has 19 amino acids. This CDR3 is CASSSVQPQTGGSYNEQFF. DNA of the CDR3: TGTGCCAGCAGTTCCGTCCAGCCCCAGACAGGGGGCTCCTACAATGAGCAGTTCTTC.

The J gene is TRBJ2-2, the V gene TRBV4-3; D perhaps matches TRBD2 (7 bases). The CDR3 covers 15 residues. Between the trimmed V and J ends, which lost 3 bases and 3 bases, there was a span of 11 bases. The germline V gene encodes CDR1 LGHNA and CDR2 YSLEER. CDR3 protein: CASSQGGADTGELFF. The CDR3 coding sequence is TGCGCCAGCAGCCAGGGGGGGGCCGACACCGGGGAGCTGTTTTTT.

The J gene is TRBJ2-3, the V gene TRBV5-1; D possibly corresponds to TRBD2 (5 bases). Trimming shortened V by 0 bases and J by 0 bases, and 14 bases separated the two germline ends. Germline lookup yields CDR1 SGHRS and CDR2 YFSETQ. This CDR3 contains 17 residues. The CDR3 reads CASSLVRGRASTDTQYF. CDR3 nucleotide sequence: TGCGCCAGCAGCTTGGTCCGCGGGCGGGCTAGCACAGATACGCAGTATTTT.

The gene calls are TRBV5-5 and TRBJ2-7; no definite D call. V was cut by 3 bases and J by 6 bases, with 13 bases left in between. The CDR3 has 13 amino acids. CDR1 is SGHKS and CDR2 is YYEKEE in the germline V gene (reference sequence). This chain's CDR3 is CASSWKWGSEQYF. DNA for the CDR3: TGTGCCAGCAGCTGGAAGTGGGGTTCCGAGCAGTACTTC. The whole variable domain, remainder taken from reference TRBV5-5 and TRBJ2-7, is DAGVTQSPTHLIKTRGQQVTLRCSPISGHKSVSWYQQVLGQGPQFIFQYYEKEERGRGNFPDRFSARQFPNYSSELNVNALLLGDSALYLCASSWKWGSEQYFGPGTRLTVT.

This clonotype was counted between two and nine times. CDR3 coding DNA: TGCGCCAGCAGCTTGCCCCACAGGGCCGTGCCCTCATCCTACGAGCAGTACTTC. This translates into CASSLPHRAVPSSYEQYF. V and J are TRBV5-1 and TRBJ2-7; D may be TRBD1 (6 bases). Germline assignment: CDR1 SGHRS and CDR2 YFSETQ. V lost 1 base and J lost 1, with 21 bases in between. This CDR3 has 18 residues.

This clonotype was seen a handful of times. This chain connects TRBV5-5 to TRBJ2-7, with a possible D match to TRBD1 (6 bases). The CDR3 spans 14 residues. Per the germline V gene, CDR1 is SGHKS and CDR2 is YYEKEE (reference sequence). V was shortened by 3 bases and J by 2 bases, with 12 bases between the two germline ends. The chain's CDR3 is CASSWGTPTYEQYF. DNA of the CDR3: TGTGCCAGCAGCTGGGGGACACCCACCTACGAGCAGTACTTC.

V gene TRBV30 combines with J gene TRBJ2-7; D is unclear. Trimming left V 0 bases short and J 1 base short, with 10 bases between. The CDR3 covers 14 residues. Germline lookup yields CDR1 GTSNPN and CDR2 SVGIG (reference sequence). The chain's CDR3 is CAWSVPVGSYEQYF. CDR3 bases: TGTGCCTGGAGTGTACCGGTGGGATCCTACGAGCAGTACTTC.

This clonotype was seen a handful of times. The chain employs TRBV29-1 and TRBJ1-1, with D maybe TRBD1 (6 bases). Per germline, CDR1 SQVTM and CDR2 ANQGSEA. With 7 bases removed from V and 1 base from J, the gap between germline ends came to 13 bases. The length of the CDR3 is 13 residues. The CDR3: CSAIAGANTEAFF. Written as DNA, the CDR3 is TGCAGCGCCATTGCGGGGGCGAACACTGAAGCTTTCTTT.

The genes are TRBV7-9 and TRBJ2-5, with 7 bases that match TRBD2. J was trimmed by 5 bases and V by 4 bases; bases with no gene match: 10. The CDR3 is 15 amino acids. CDR1 and CDR2 from the germline V gene are SEHNR and FQNEAQ (reference sequence). This chain's CDR3 is CASSSWEGWRETQYF. The CDR3 DNA follows: TGTGCCAGCAGCTCCTGGGAGGGGTGGCGGGAGACCCAGTACTTC.

This clonotype showed up many times. V usage is TRBV6-2 or TRBV6-3 and J usage is TRBJ2-7; D possibly corresponds to TRBD1 (6 bases). V shed 7 bases and J shed 0 bases, with 16 bases lying between them. Per germline, CDR1 MNHEY and CDR2 SVGEGT. The CDR3 is 15 amino acids. CDR3 protein: CASTHEGVPSYEQYF. In nucleotides, the CDR3 is TGTGCCAGCACCCACGAGGGGGTACCCTCCTACGAGCAGTACTTC.

J is TRBJ1-1 and V is TRBV12-3 or TRBV12-4, with a possible D match to TRBD1 (6 bases). The CDR3 extends over 13 amino acids. Trimming pared 6 bases from V and 2 bases from J, leaving 10 bases between. The CDR3 reads CASRGGSNTEAFF. As DNA, the CDR3 is TGTGCCAGCAGAGGGGGAAGCAACACTGAAGCTTTCTTT.

V usage is TRBV12-3 or TRBV12-4 and J usage is TRBJ1-1; D not certain. V lost 8 bases and J lost 2, with 12 bases in between. CDR3 length: 13 residues. The CDR3 DNA follows: TGTGCCAGCCCCGAGTTGGGCAACACTGAAGCTTTCTTT. This gives the protein CASPELGNTEAFF.

The chain employs TRBV6-2 or TRBV6-3 and TRBJ2-1; 10 bases match TRBD1. Germline CDR1 MNHEY, CDR2 SVGEGT. V shed 2 bases and J 0 bases; nucleotides not matched to a gene: 13. The CDR3 is made up of 20 amino acids. The CDR3 DNA reads as TGTGCCAGCAGTTACCTCCCGGGACAGGGGTTTTCTAGCTCCTACAATGAGCAGTTCTTC. It encodes CASSYLPGQGFSSSYNEQFF.

This clonotype was counted between two and nine times. J is TRBJ2-1 and V is TRBV7-9; TRBD2 agrees at 9 bases. Looked up from germline, CDR1 is SEHNR and CDR2 is FQNEAQ (reference sequence). V lost 1 base, J lost 15 bases, and 4 bases stayed unmatched. This CDR3 contains 12 residues. Here the CDR3 reads CASSLDRAGGFF. In DNA, the CDR3 is TGTGCCAGCAGCTTAGATAGAGCGGGGGGGTTCTTC.

The V call is TRBV25-1, the J call TRBJ1-1; D unclear. This CDR3 region has 14 residues. Trimming left V 6 bases short and J 3 bases short, with 14 bases between. The germline CDR1 and CDR2 sequences are MGHDK and SYGVNS. The CDR3: CASSAPWGDTEAFF. CDR3 sequence (DNA): TGTGCCAGCAGCGCTCCTTGGGGTGACACTGAAGCTTTCTTT.

V gene TRBV6-5 combines with J gene TRBJ2-3, with 8 bases that match TRBD2. Germline V gene data show CDR1 as MNHEY and CDR2 as SVGAGI. The trim removed 2 bases at V and 3 bases at J, leaving 7 bases unmatched. The CDR3 has 16 residues. Here the CDR3 DNA reads TGTGCCAGCAGTTACGAAGCGGGGGCGGTAACAGATACGCAGTATTTT. Translating gives CASSYEAGAVTDTQYF.

The J gene is TRBJ2-7, the V gene TRBV4-1; tentatively, D is TRBD1 or TRBD2 (5 bases each). Trimming pared 2 bases from V and 0 bases from J, leaving 11 bases between. Per germline, CDR1 MGHRA and CDR2 YSYEKL. CDR3 length equals 15 residues. This CDR3 reads CASSQSPGSSYEQYF. DNA for the CDR3: TGCGCCAGCAGCCAATCCCCAGGGAGCTCCTACGAGCAGTACTTC.